The following is a T cell receptor (beta chain) sequence with its context. Antigen specificity is unknown. Sequenced by immunoSEQ multiplex PCR; TCRdb stores in-frame clones only, minus some. The sample holds about 76,000 clones, approximately 71% seen once. Trimming shortened V by 2 bases and J by 0 bases, and 8 bases separated the two germline ends. In germline, CDR1 is SGHRS, CDR2 YFSETQ. The CDR3 covers 14 residues. The authors isolated CD4+ T cells after less than eleven days of culture. Nobody among the vaccine recipients had prior SARS-CoV-2 infection (nucleocapsid antibodies were negative). This sample is part of a study of vaccination effects on CD4 cells after COVID-19.

The genes are TRBV5-1 and TRBJ2-5, with D unclear. The sample in question was CD4+ T cells from PBMCs cultured without peptide, obtained before COVID-19 vaccination. This receptor was taken from a human donor who received a COVID-19 vaccine. The DNA for the CDR3 is TGCGCCAGCAGCTTTAATAGAAACCAAGAGACCCAGTACTTC. It is translated as CASSFNRNQETQYF.